This is a list of T cell receptor beta chains from one sample in a study of vaccination effects on CD4 cells after COVID-19. The assay was immunoSEQ multiplex PCR, and TCRdb's table has in-frame clones only and misses some. Among fewer than 25,000 clones, about 63% were seen once, and the ten largest hold 11%. Their target antigens are unknown. This sample comprised CD4+ T cells from PBMCs cultured with HCoV-NL63 spike peptides, obtained before COVID-19 vaccination. The receptors were gathered from a human donor who received a COVID-19 vaccine. Both conserved end residues are part of each CDR3. The order of the fields is V gene, D gene, J gene, clone size, CDR3 DNA, CDR3 protein. A D gene is named only where the DNA matches it firmly. Clone size is stated in some rows and not others, as once, few, many or a class when expanded.

V gene: TRBV6-1; D gene: .; J gene: TRBJ1-2; clone size: .; CDR3 DNA: TGTGCCAGCAGTGAATTAACAGGGCCAAACTATGGCTACACCTTC; CDR3 protein: CASSELTGPNYGYTF
V gene: TRBV7-9; D gene: .; J gene: TRBJ1-1; clone size: once; CDR3 DNA: TGTGCCAGCAGCCGACAGGCTTCGAACACTGAAGCTTTCTTT; CDR3 protein: CASSRQASNTEAFF
V gene: TRBV30; D gene: .; J gene: TRBJ2-1; clone size: once; CDR3 DNA: TGTGCCTGGAGTGTAAACCTAGTGTGGGCCAATGAGCAGTTCTTC; CDR3 protein: CAWSVNLVWANEQFF
V gene: TRBV10-1; D gene: .; J gene: TRBJ2-7; clone size: few; CDR3 DNA: TGCGCCAGCAGTGATCCAGGACAGTCTAACGAGCAGTACTTC; CDR3 protein: CASSDPGQSNEQYF
V gene: TRBV19; D gene: TRBD1; J gene: TRBJ1-5; clone size: .; CDR3 DNA: TGTGCCAGTAGTACGACAGGGGGCAATCAGCCCCAGCATTTT; CDR3 protein: CASSTTGGNQPQHF
V gene: TRBV7-9; D gene: .; J gene: TRBJ2-3; clone size: .; CDR3 DNA: TGTGCCAGCAGTCGTAGCGGAGATACGCAGTATTTT; CDR3 protein: CASSRSGDTQYF
V gene: TRBV5-1; D gene: TRBD1; J gene: TRBJ2-5; clone size: once; CDR3 DNA: TGCGCCAGCAGCCCGGGACAGGGGCAAGAGACCCAGTACTTC; CDR3 protein: CASSPGQGQETQYF
V gene: TRBV12-3/TRBV12-4; D gene: .; J gene: TRBJ2-7; clone size: few; CDR3 DNA: TGTGCCAGCAGTTTAGGCCAGTCCTACGAGCAGTACTTC; CDR3 protein: CASSLGQSYEQYF
V gene: TRBV11-1; D gene: TRBD1; J gene: TRBJ2-7; clone size: once; CDR3 DNA: TGTGCCAGCAGCTTCCGGGACAGGAGCTCCTACGAGCAGTACTTC; CDR3 protein: CASSFRDRSSYEQYF
V gene: TRBV19; D gene: TRBD2; J gene: TRBJ2-3; clone size: .; CDR3 DNA: TGTGCCAGTAGTATCGGACTAGCGGGGGGTAGCCAACCTCGCACAGATACGCAGTATTTT; CDR3 protein: CASSIGLAGGSQPRTDTQYF
V gene: TRBV27; D gene: .; J gene: TRBJ1-3; clone size: .; CDR3 DNA: TGTGCCAGCAGTCTTAGGGGGGGCTCTGGAAACACCATATATTTT; CDR3 protein: CASSLRGGSGNTIYF